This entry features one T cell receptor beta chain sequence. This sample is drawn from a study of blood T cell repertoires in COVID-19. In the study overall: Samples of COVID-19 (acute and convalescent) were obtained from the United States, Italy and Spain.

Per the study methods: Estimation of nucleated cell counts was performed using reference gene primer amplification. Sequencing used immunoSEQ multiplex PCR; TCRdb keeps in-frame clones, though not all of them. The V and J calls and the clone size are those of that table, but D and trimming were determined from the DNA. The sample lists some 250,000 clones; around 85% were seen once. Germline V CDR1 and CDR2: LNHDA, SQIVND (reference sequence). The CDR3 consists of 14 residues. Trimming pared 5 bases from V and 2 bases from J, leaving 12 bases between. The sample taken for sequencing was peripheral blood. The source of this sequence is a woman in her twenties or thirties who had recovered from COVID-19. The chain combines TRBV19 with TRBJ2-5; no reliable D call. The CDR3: CASSPRRRQETQYF. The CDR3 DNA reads TGTGCCAGTAGTCCCCGACGGAGACAAGAGACCCAGTACTTC.